Presented here are 32 T cell receptor beta chains from one specimen sequenced in a study of control samples from healthy donors and cancer patients. Profiled with immunoSEQ multiplex PCR; TCRdb holds only in-frame clones, not every one. The table has 200,000 or so clones, 90% to 95% seen once. The specimen sequenced was blood. These receptors all stem from a man in his forties or fifties in good health.

The chain carries TRBV28 and TRBJ2-3; 11 bases agree with TRBD2. V shed 3 bases and J 6 bases; nucleotides not matched to a gene: 11. This CDR3 is 17 amino acids long. Germline CDR1 and CDR2: MDHEN and SYDVKM. The chain's CDR3 is CASSFALAGEGEDTQYF. The CDR3 DNA follows: TGTGCCAGCAGTTTCGCACTAGCGGGGGAAGGAGAGGATACGCAGTATTTT.

The J gene is TRBJ1-1, the V gene TRBV5-1; D remains ambiguous. This CDR3 has 13 amino acids. V was cut by 0 bases and J by 6 bases, with 9 bases left in between. Germline CDR1 and CDR2: SGHRS and YFSETQ. The CDR3 coding sequence is TGCGCCAGCAGCTTGGCCTCGGCAGCTGAAGCTTTCTTT. Residues: CASSLASAAEAFF.

The V call is TRBV19, the J call TRBJ2-2; 10 bases match TRBD1. The V gene end was trimmed by 5 bases and the J gene end by 6 bases; junction bases not matched to a gene: 9. The CDR3 has 16 amino acids. Germline V gives CDR1 LNHDA, CDR2 SQIVND (reference sequence). The CDR3 loop is CASSAQTGGTSGELFF. The DNA of the CDR3 is TGTGCCAGTAGTGCCCAGACAGGGGGCACCTCCGGGGAGCTGTTTTTT.

The gene calls are TRBV7-9 and TRBJ1-1; D possibly corresponds to TRBD1 (6 bases). CDR3 length: 13 residues. V was trimmed by 11 bases and J by 4 bases, leaving 17 bases between them. Germline CDR1 and CDR2: SEHNR and FQNEAQ (reference sequence). The CDR3 spells CAGWEGGSTEAFF. The CDR3 DNA sequence: TGTGCCGGGTGGGAGGGGGGAAGCACTGAAGCTTTCTTT.

The V and J genes are TRBV5-4 and TRBJ1-2; D uncertain. V lost 4 bases, J lost 4 bases, and 14 bases lay in between. The CDR3 consists of 14 residues. Germline assignment: CDR1 SGHNT and CDR2 YYREEE (reference sequence). In DNA form, the CDR3 reads TGTGCCAGCAGCCCAGAGGGCAGGCCCTATGGCTACACCTTC. Its translation is CASSPEGRPYGYTF. The full variable domain, in which reference TRBV5-4 and TRBJ1-2 provide the parts outside the CDR3, is ETGVTQSPTHLIKTRGQQVTLRCSSQSGHNTVSWYQQALGQGPQFIFQYYREEENGRGNFPPRFSGLQFPNYSSELNVNALELDDSALYLCASSPEGRPYGYTFGSGTRLTVV.

The genes are TRBV27 and TRBJ1-1; D not certain. V gave up 4 bases and J gave up 2 bases, with 14 bases separating them. This CDR3 comprises 15 residues. Per the germline V gene, CDR1 is MNHEY and CDR2 is SMNVEV (reference sequence). The CDR3 coding sequence is TGTGCCAGCAGTTACCTACGGGGTGGTAACACTGAAGCTTTCTTT. The encoded protein is CASSYLRGGNTEAFF.

This clone has just one count. The chain joins TRBV29-1 to TRBJ1-4; 7 nucleotides line up with TRBD1. The CDR3 is 12 residues long. With 4 bases clipped from V and 6 bases from J, the junction kept 2 bases outside the gene matches. Germline assignment: CDR1 SQVTM and CDR2 ANQGSEA. The chain's CDR3 is CSVAGQDEKLFF. The CDR3 DNA reads as TGCAGCGTTGCCGGACAGGATGAAAAACTGTTTTTT.

Comments on this clone: Relative to the germline gene, one junction end is altered; a read error may explain this. V usage is TRBV6-1 and J usage is TRBJ2-7, with 7 bases identical to TRBD1. Germline V gene data show CDR1 as MNHNS and CDR2 as SASEGT. The length of the CDR3 is 13 residues. The CDR3 region is CASGETGSYEQYF. The DNA of the CDR3 is TGTGCCAGCGGTGAGACAGGGTCCTACGAGCAGTACTTC.

J is TRBJ1-4 and V is TRBV27, with TRBD1 as a possible D gene (6 bases). Trimming removed 5 bases at V and 0 bases at J, with 22 bases between. Per the germline V gene, CDR1 is MNHEY and CDR2 is SMNVEV (reference sequence). The CDR3 totals 19 residues. CDR3 loop: CASSPSPGVGDATNEKLFF. CDR3 DNA: TGTGCCAGCAGTCCCAGCCCAGGGGTGGGCGACGCAACTAATGAAAAACTGTTTTTT.

This clone appeared a single time. The chain employs TRBV3-1 (or the pseudogene TRBV3-2) and TRBJ2-2; 7 bases fit TRBD2. With V trimmed by 3 bases and J by 4 bases, 11 bases remained unmatched. This CDR3 is 17 amino acids long. CDR1 and CDR2 (germline): LGHDT, YNNKEL (reference sequence). The CDR3 coding sequence is TGTGCCAGCAGCCAGGGCACTAGCGTCAATCCCACCGGGGAGCTGTTTTTT. As protein: CASSQGTSVNPTGELFF.

The gene calls are TRBV15 and TRBJ2-3; 7 bases fit TRBD2. This CDR3 spans 17 amino acids. Germline V lookup: CDR1 LNHNV, CDR2 YYDKDF (reference sequence). Trimming cost V 3 bases and J 1 base; bases outside gene matches: 10. The DNA for the CDR3 is TGTGCCACCAGCAGGCTCCAGCGGGGCCAACGCACAGATACGCAGTATTTT. Translation gives CATSRLQRGQRTDTQYF.

This rearrangement joins TRBV30 to TRBJ1-1; 10 bases agree with TRBD1. Looked up from germline, CDR1 is GTSNPN and CDR2 is SVGIG (reference sequence). With V trimmed by 3 bases and J by 4 bases, 8 bases remained unmatched. The CDR3 extends over 15 amino acids. CDR3 in DNA: TGTGCCTGGAGGCTAGGGACAGGGGTTTTCACTGAAGCTTTCTTT. As protein: CAWRLGTGVFTEAFF.

This chain connects TRBV19 to TRBJ2-5; D is unclear. Trimming pared 6 bases from V and 4 bases from J, leaving 9 bases between. The CDR3 length is 12 residues. Germline CDR1 and CDR2: LNHDA and SQIVND (reference sequence). CDR3 loop: CASRGPRETQYF. CDR3 DNA sequence: TGTGCCAGTAGAGGGCCTCGAGAGACCCAGTACTTC.

The chain has TRBV28 and TRBJ1-5; D uncertain. The V and J ends lost 6 bases and 9 bases respectively, with 18 bases between them. This CDR3 comprises 14 residues. From germline, CDR1 is MDHEN and CDR2 SYDVKM. DNA for the CDR3: TGTGCCAGCAGAATAAACAGAGCTCTTGGGCCCCAGCATTTT. It translates to CASRINRALGPQHF.

The V gene is TRBV12-5, the J gene TRBJ1-2; tentatively, D is TRBD1 (6 bases). Germline V lookup: CDR1 LGHNT, CDR2 FRNRAP. Deletions cut 6 bases from V and 6 bases from J, with 14 bases between. There are 13 residues in the CDR3. The DNA for the CDR3 is TGTGCTAGTGGGGGGAACAGGGATCATGGCTACACCTTC. Its translation: CASGGNRDHGYTF.

J is TRBJ2-3 and V is TRBV7-2, with 11 positions matching TRBD2. CDR3 length equals 18 residues. V trimming: 1 base; J trimming: 2 bases; junction bases outside the gene matches: 8. Germline V CDR1 and CDR2: SGHTA, FQGNSA. The CDR3 loop reads CASSLVGGTSGYTDTQYF. The CDR3 nucleotides read TGTGCCAGCAGCTTAGTAGGCGGGACTAGCGGATACACAGATACGCAGTATTTT.

The genes are TRBV10-3 and TRBJ2-1; D not resolved. Trimming removed 3 bases from V and 5 bases from J, with 8 bases in between. Germline CDR1 reads ENHRY; CDR2 reads SYGVKD. CDR3 size: 13 residues. CDR3 sequence: CAISEGLHNEQFF. CDR3 in DNA: TGTGCCATCAGTGAAGGGTTGCACAATGAGCAGTTCTTC.

Comment on this clone: The same CDR3 also results from other DNA sequences found in this sample. V gene TRBV7-8 combines with J gene TRBJ2-1; D perhaps matches TRBD1 (5 bases). V was clipped by 9 bases and J by 8 bases, with 17 bases between them. Germline loops: CDR1 SGHVS, CDR2 FQNEAQ. This CDR3 contains 13 residues. As DNA, the CDR3 is TGTGCCAGTAGCATTCAGGGCTTGGATGAGCAGTTCTTC. Protein: CASSIQGLDEQFF.

The genes are TRBV7-3 and TRBJ2-2, with 8 bases matching TRBD1. With V trimmed by 5 bases and J by 5 bases, 4 bases remained unmatched. Per the germline V gene, CDR1 is SGHTA and CDR2 is FQGTGA. The CDR3 has 14 residues. The CDR3 DNA reads as TGTGCCAGCAGCAGGACAGGGACGACCGGGGAGCTGTTTTTT. The encoded protein is CASSRTGTTGELFF.

The V and J genes are TRBV5-6 and TRBJ2-5; D gene uncertain. The CDR3 totals 14 residues. The V end was cut by 3 bases, the J end by 1 base, with 10 bases between. CDR1 and CDR2 from the germline V gene are SGHDT and YYEEEE. CDR3 in DNA: TGTGCCAGCAGCTCCCCAACTATCCAAGAGACCCAGTACTTC. It is translated as CASSSPTIQETQYF.

The chain carries TRBV20-1 and TRBJ1-5; 12 positions match TRBD1. This CDR3 contains 16 residues. J lost 1 base, V lost 3 bases, and 4 bases had no gene match. Looked up from germline, CDR1 is DFQATT and CDR2 is SNEGSKA (reference sequence). In nucleotides, the CDR3 is TGCAGTGCTAGTTGGGACAGGGGGCAAAGCAATCAGCCCCAGCATTTT. This sequence encodes CSASWDRGQSNQPQHF.

The gene calls are TRBV7-2 and TRBJ2-4, with D uncertain. V lost 1 base and J lost 1, with 5 bases in between. Germline CDR1 reads SGHTA; CDR2 reads FQGNSA. The CDR3 extends over 14 amino acids. CDR3 sequence reads: CASSLGFAKNIQYF. As DNA, the CDR3 is TGTGCCAGCAGCTTAGGATTCGCCAAAAACATTCAGTACTTC. The complete variable domain, with remaining parts taken from reference TRBV7-2 and TRBJ2-4, reads GAGVSQSPSNKVTEKGKDVELRCDPISGHTALYWYRQSLGQGLEFLIYFQGNSAPDKSGLPSDRFSAERTGGSVSTLTIQRTQQEDSAVYLCASSLGFAKNIQYFGAGTRLSVL.

The chain uses TRBV5-1 and TRBJ2-5; no clear D. The CDR3 spans 13 residues. Germline V CDR1 and CDR2: SGHRS, YFSETQ. The germline V and J ends were trimmed by 2 bases and 5 bases, with 10 bases remaining between them. The CDR3, as DNA: TGCGCCAGCAGCTTAACCCTGGGGGAGACCCAGTACTTC. Protein: CASSLTLGETQYF. Combining the CDR3 with reference TRBV5-1 and TRBJ2-5 gives the whole variable domain KAGVTQTPRYLIKTRGQQVTLSCSPISGHRSVSWYQQTPGQGLQFLFEYFSETQRNKGNFPGRFSGRQFSNSRSEMNVSTLELGDSALYLCASSLTLGETQYFGPGTRLLVL.

The chain uses TRBV7-2 and TRBJ1-5; TRBD1 is a possible D gene (5 bases). Germline CDR1 SGHTA, CDR2 FQGNSA. V was pared by 4 bases and J by 0 bases, with 10 bases between. The CDR3 spans 15 residues. In DNA, the CDR3 is TGTGCCAGCAGCTCGGGACCGCTTAGCAATCAGCCCCAGCATTTT. Residues: CASSSGPLSNQPQHF.

This clone was picked up one time. This chain connects TRBV6-1 to TRBJ1-5; D is unclear. This CDR3 spans 14 amino acids. V was clipped by 2 bases and J by 4 bases, with 9 bases between them. Per the germline V gene, CDR1 is MNHNS and CDR2 is SASEGT. Here the CDR3 reads CASSEPRRNQPQHF. The CDR3 nucleotides are TGTGCCAGCAGTGAACCCCGACGTAATCAGCCCCAGCATTTT.

This clone was picked up one time. The CDR3 DNA follows: TGTGCCAGTAGGGTGGGGCCTGGCAATCAGCCCCAGCATTTT. Its translation: CASRVGPGNQPQHF. The rearrangement joins TRBV19 to TRBJ1-5; D is perhaps TRBD1 (5 bases). This CDR3 region has 14 residues. Looked up from germline, CDR1 is LNHDA and CDR2 is SQIVND (reference sequence). V lost 6 bases and J lost 2, with 11 bases in between.

DNA of the CDR3: TGTGCCAGCAGCCCGTCTAGCTTCGTCACAGATACGCAGTATTTT. It specifies CASSPSSFVTDTQYF. The chain employs TRBV5-4 and TRBJ2-3, with a possible D match to TRBD2 (5 bases). Germline V gives CDR1 SGHNT, CDR2 YYREEE (reference sequence). The CDR3 length is 15 residues. V was pared by 4 bases and J by 2 bases, with 14 bases between.

The V call is TRBV7-2, the J call TRBJ1-2, with 9 bases matching TRBD1. The V gene end was trimmed by 5 bases and the J gene end by 8 bases; junction bases not matched to a gene: 3. The CDR3 loop spans 12 amino acids. Germline V gene data show CDR1 as SGHTA and CDR2 as FQGNSA. CDR3 amino acids: CASSLDRGGYTF. In nucleotides, the CDR3 is TGTGCCAGCAGCCTAGACAGGGGGGGCTACACCTTC.

The chain recombines TRBV6-5 with TRBJ2-1; D gene unclear. Trimming cost V 1 base and J 2 bases, with 12 bases left between them. Germline V gene sequence: CDR1 MNHEY, CDR2 SVGAGI. The CDR3 extends over 16 amino acids. The DNA for the CDR3 is TGTGCCAGCAGTTACTTATCTGGGGTAACCTACAATGAGCAGTTCTTC. It specifies CASSYLSGVTYNEQFF.

V and J are TRBV6-5 and TRBJ2-3, with D unclear. Germline assignment: CDR1 MNHEY and CDR2 SVGAGI. This CDR3 region has 16 residues. Trimming cost V 2 bases and J 0 bases, with 12 bases left between them. The CDR3 coding sequence is TGTGCCAGCAGTTACCAGCCCAGTCCGAGCACAGATACGCAGTATTTT. This codes for CASSYQPSPSTDTQYF.

This chain links TRBV28 with TRBJ1-4, with a possible D match to TRBD1 (5 bases). Germline V gives CDR1 MDHEN, CDR2 SYDVKM. The V end was cut by 7 bases, the J end by 6 bases, with 9 bases between. This CDR3 is 12 amino acids long. CDR3 residues: CASTWGDEKLFF. In DNA form, the CDR3 reads TGTGCCAGCACCTGGGGGGATGAAAAACTGTTTTTT.

The chain employs TRBV6-5 and TRBJ1-2; TRBD1 matches at 7 bases. The CDR3 spans 15 residues. Trimming cost V 6 bases and J 4 bases; bases outside gene matches: 11. Germline V lookup: CDR1 MNHEY, CDR2 SVGAGI. This CDR3 is CASSPTRDRPYGYTF. Written as DNA, the CDR3 is TGTGCCAGCAGCCCAACCCGGGACAGACCCTATGGCTACACCTTC.